This T cell receptor beta chain stems from a study of cytomegalovirus exposure and HLA in healthy donors. For this clone: Its antigen is not known.

PCR was performed using 60 Vbeta and 13 Jbeta primers. Profiled with immunoSEQ multiplex PCR; TCRdb holds only in-frame clones, not every one. The sample has roughly 140,000 clones, around 74% seen once; the top ten hold over 1.2%. Points from the study as a whole: Associated with cytomegalovirus, according to the listing, were about 160 TCR beta chains.

The sample consisted of PBMCs. This TCR derives from a man aged 18-30 years in good health and CMV-seronegative.

CDR3 sequence reads: CASSLAQGDRDYTF. The CDR3 coding sequence is TGCGCCAGCAGCTTGGCCCAGGGGGATCGCGACTACACCTTC. The chain recombines TRBV5-1 with TRBJ1-2; 7 positions agree with TRBD1. The CDR3 has 14 amino acids. Germline V gives CDR1 SGHRS, CDR2 YFSETQ. J was trimmed by 10 bases and V by 0 bases; bases with no gene match: 9.